These 25 T cell receptor beta chains were sequenced from one sample in a study of cytomegalovirus exposure and HLA in healthy donors. Libraries were prepared by immunoSEQ multiplex PCR; TCRdb keeps only in-frame clonotypes and omits some of them. Of 150,000 to 200,000 clones in the sample, 75% to 90% were seen once. Sequenced material: PBMCs. Every receptor here comes from a woman between 18 and 30 years old in good health and CMV-seronegative.

The CDR3 here is CASRTGAALNTEAFF. The CDR3 DNA is TGTGCCAGCCGGACAGGGGCCGCACTGAACACTGAAGCTTTCTTT. The chain combines TRBV18 with TRBJ1-1; 9 bases align to TRBD1. The CDR3 extends over 15 amino acids. Germline V gene lookup returns CDR1 KGHSH and CDR2 LQKENI. The trim removed 8 bases at V and 0 bases at J, leaving 7 bases unmatched.

This chain connects TRBV6-5 to TRBJ2-1; 9 bases agree with TRBD1. CDR3 size: 15 residues. The V gene end was trimmed by 5 bases and the J gene end by 2 bases; junction bases not matched to a gene: 4. Per germline, CDR1 MNHEY and CDR2 SVGAGI. The CDR3 is CASSTTGGTYNEQFF. CDR3 DNA: TGTGCCAGCAGTACAACAGGGGGCACCTACAATGAGCAGTTCTTC.

The chain recombines TRBV5-1 with TRBJ2-7; 10 nucleotides agree with TRBD2. Germline V CDR1 and CDR2: SGHRS, YFSETQ. The CDR3 totals 15 residues. Trimming took 3 bases from V and 3 from J; bases not matched to a gene: 6. The chain's CDR3 is CASSSGLAAVYEQYF. CDR3 nucleotides: TGCGCCAGCAGCTCCGGACTAGCGGCTGTCTACGAGCAGTACTTC.

The V gene is TRBV27, the J gene TRBJ2-1, with TRBD1 as a possible D gene (6 bases). This CDR3 has 11 residues. Trimming removed 6 bases at V and 9 bases at J, with 9 bases between. CDR1 is MNHEY and CDR2 is SMNVEV in the germline V gene (reference sequence). CDR3 protein: CASRQGREQFF. In nucleotides, the CDR3 is TGTGCCAGCAGGCAGGGGCGTGAGCAGTTCTTC.

This clone came up a few times. This rearrangement joins TRBV1 to TRBJ2-7; the table's TRBD2 call for D was not verified on the DNA. TRBV1 is reported as a pseudogene. The CDR3 runs 21 residues. The CDR3 nucleotides read TGCACCAGCAGCCAAGAGTGTAGCGGGACTAGCGGGGGGCTTAGCTCCTACGAGCAGTACTTC. This sequence encodes CTSSQECSGTSGGLSSYEQYF.

In this sample, this clone turned up once. V is TRBV2 and J is TRBJ1-2; perhaps TRBD1 as D (5 bases). Trimming shortened V by 6 bases and J by 7 bases, and 24 bases separated the two germline ends. Germline values: CDR1 SNHLY, CDR2 FYNNEI. The CDR3 length is 16 residues. The CDR3 bases are TGTGCCAGCAGCGTGAGAGAAGGCGGGACTACCAGTGGCTACACCTTC. Translating it yields CASSVREGGTTSGYTF.

CDR3 residues: CSELTSGGGEQFF. The CDR3 DNA reads TGCAGCGAGCTGACTAGCGGGGGAGGTGAGCAGTTCTTC. The rearrangement joins TRBV29-1 to TRBJ2-1, with 12 bases that match TRBD2. The ends lost 7 bases at V and 9 bases at J; junction bases unmatched: 7. The CDR3 is 13 residues long. The V gene's germline CDR1 is SQVTM and CDR2 ANQGSEA.

The rearrangement links TRBV2 to TRBJ1-2; 7 nucleotides line up with TRBD1. Unmatched junction bases numbered 11, after V lost 5 bases and J lost 8 bases. The CDR3 is made up of 14 amino acids. Germline assignment: CDR1 SNHLY and CDR2 FYNNEI. CDR3: CASSSSLRQGGYTF. CDR3 sequence (DNA): TGTGCCAGCAGTTCATCACTACGACAGGGAGGCTACACCTTC.

The chain uses TRBV5-1 and TRBJ2-5, with TRBD1 matching 8 bases. This CDR3 comprises 15 residues. Trimming took 4 bases from V and 5 from J; bases not matched to a gene: 10. From germline, CDR1 is SGHRS and CDR2 YFSETQ. Here the CDR3 DNA reads TGCGCCAGCAGCCCGGCCAGGGGGCCGGAGGAGACCCAGTACTTC. Translated: CASSPARGPEETQYF. Supplemented by reference TRBV5-1 and TRBJ2-5, the full variable domain reads KAGVTQTPRYLIKTRGQQVTLSCSPISGHRSVSWYQQTPGQGLQFLFEYFSETQRNKGNFPGRFSGRQFSNSRSEMNVSTLELGDSALYLCASSPARGPEETQYFGPGTRLLVL.

This clone is a singleton in its sample. This chain links TRBV5-1 with TRBJ1-5; no firm D call. The V gene lost 1 base and the J gene lost 5 bases, with 7 bases spanning the gap. CDR1 SGHRS and CDR2 YFSETQ come from the germline V gene. The CDR3 runs to 13 residues. The CDR3 sequence is CASSLSGYQPQHF. Written as DNA, the CDR3 is TGCGCCAGCAGCTTGTCAGGATATCAGCCCCAGCATTTT.

The chain joins TRBV9 to TRBJ2-7; TRBD2 agrees at 9 bases. The CDR3 length is 14 residues. The germline gives CDR1 SGDLS, CDR2 YYNGEE. V lost 3 bases, J lost 2 bases, and 3 bases stayed unmatched. The CDR3 loop reads CASSATSGTYEQYF. CDR3 coding DNA: TGTGCCAGCAGCGCGACTAGCGGTACCTACGAGCAGTACTTC.

The chain uses TRBV9 and TRBJ1-4; D not certain. Germline V gene sequence: CDR1 SGDLS, CDR2 YYNGEE. The CDR3 sequence is 15 residues long. Trimming removed 5 bases at V and 0 bases at J, with 11 bases between. Here the CDR3 DNA reads TGTGCCAGCAGGCCCGGGGTTGCAACTAATGAAAAACTGTTTTTT. It is translated as CASRPGVATNEKLFF.

This chain uses TRBV5-6 with TRBJ2-7, with D possibly TRBD2 on 6 matching bases. The CDR3 is 14 amino acids. The germline V gene encodes CDR1 SGHDT and CDR2 YYEEEE. The V end was cut by 2 bases, the J end by 1 base, with 10 bases between. CDR3 DNA sequence: TGTGCCAGCAGCTTTGAAGGGAGGTCCTACGAGCAGTACTTC. It specifies CASSFEGRSYEQYF.

The chain uses TRBV4-3 and TRBJ1-2; possibly TRBD1 for D (6 bases). Trimming took 4 bases from V and 2 from J, leaving 11 bases between them. Germline loops: CDR1 LGHNA, CDR2 YSLEER. This CDR3 is 14 amino acids long. The CDR3 reads CASSPTDRNYGYTF. The CDR3 DNA follows: TGCGCCAGCAGCCCAACCGACAGGAACTATGGCTACACCTTC.

This sequence joins TRBV6-5 and TRBJ1-2, with D unclear. The ends were cut back, 3 bases at V and 4 bases at J, with 12 bases in the middle. CDR3 length: 14 residues. The germline gives CDR1 MNHEY, CDR2 SVGAGI. CDR3 nucleotide sequence: TGTGCCAGCAGTTATCGCCCGTCAGGCTATGGCTACACCTTC. Translating gives CASSYRPSGYGYTF.

This chain connects TRBV13 to TRBJ1-4, with 9 nucleotides matching TRBD1. The trim removed 0 bases at V and 5 bases at J, leaving 1 base unmatched. Germline CDR1 is PRHDT and CDR2 is FYEKMQ (reference sequence). The CDR3 has 15 residues. The CDR3 sequence: CASSLGQGANEKLFF. CDR3 DNA sequence: TGTGCCAGCAGCTTAGGACAGGGGGCGAATGAAAAACTGTTTTTT.

This clone was recorded only once. This CDR3 reads CASSPSGTRGGTQYF. The CDR3 bases are TGTGCCAGCAGCCCCTCCGGGACTAGGGGCGGGACCCAGTACTTC. This rearrangement joins TRBV7-9 to TRBJ2-5, with 8 bases fitting TRBD2. CDR1 is SEHNR, CDR2 FQNEAQ, per germline (reference sequence). This CDR3 has 15 residues. V shed 5 bases and J 7 bases; nucleotides not matched to a gene: 12.

The rearrangement uses TRBV9 and TRBJ2-7; D might be TRBD1 (5 bases). V was trimmed by 5 bases and J by 2 bases, leaving 17 bases between them. The CDR3 has 15 amino acids. Germline values: CDR1 SGDLS, CDR2 YYNGEE. The CDR3 spells CASSPTLAGTYEQYF. DNA of the CDR3: TGTGCCAGCAGTCCCACCTTGGCAGGGACCTACGAGCAGTACTTC.

This CDR3 reads CASSRTATTNEKLFF. The CDR3 coding sequence is TGTGCCAGCAGCCGGACAGCCACAACTAATGAAAAACTGTTTTTT. The V and J genes are TRBV27 and TRBJ1-4, with D maybe TRBD1 (6 bases). The V gene's germline CDR1 is MNHEY and CDR2 SMNVEV (reference sequence). Between the trimmed V and J ends, which lost 6 bases and 0 bases, there was a span of 11 bases. This CDR3 is 15 amino acids long.

The rearrangement uses TRBV9 and TRBJ2-2; TRBD2 agrees at 7 bases. J lost 1 base, V lost 3 bases, and 3 bases had no gene match. Germline V gene sequence: CDR1 SGDLS, CDR2 YYNGEE. This CDR3 is built from 15 residues. The CDR3 protein is CASSGASGNTGELFF. DNA of the CDR3: TGTGCCAGCAGCGGGGCTAGCGGGAACACCGGGGAGCTGTTTTTT.

The chain combines TRBV5-8 with TRBJ1-2; weak D call: TRBD1 (6 bases). This CDR3 comprises 17 residues. Per germline, CDR1 SGHTS and CDR2 YDEGEE. V lost 5 bases and J 1 base, leaving 21 bases between the germline ends. The CDR3 loop reads CASSPRPGTRRNYGYTF. The CDR3 nucleotides read TGTGCCAGCAGTCCCCGCCCCGGGACACGGCGTAACTATGGCTACACCTTC.

The V call is TRBV5-1, the J call TRBJ1-2; D gene uncertain. The CDR3 is made up of 14 amino acids. V was clipped by 0 bases and J by 8 bases, with 14 bases between them. CDR1 is SGHRS and CDR2 is YFSETQ in the germline V gene. This CDR3 is CASSLVTAAGGYTF. DNA for the CDR3: TGCGCCAGCAGCTTGGTAACGGCAGCGGGGGGCTACACCTTC.

This chain joins TRBV30 and TRBJ1-1; 7 nucleotides align to TRBD1. This CDR3 has 14 amino acids. Per germline, CDR1 GTSNPN and CDR2 SVGIG (reference sequence). V was clipped by 0 bases and J by 7 bases; unmatched bases: 8. CDR3 sequence reads: CAWSVLRRDSEAFF. As DNA, the CDR3 is TGTGCCTGGAGTGTACTTAGGAGGGACAGTGAAGCTTTCTTT. The full variable domain, with the rest looked up from reference TRBV30 and TRBJ1-1, is SQTIHQWPATLVQPVGSPLSLECTVEGTSNPNLYWYRQAAGRGLQLLFYSVGIGQISSEVPQNLSASRPQDRQFILSSKKLLLSDSGFYLCAWSVLRRDSEAFFGQGTRLTVV.

CDR3 amino acids: CASSYKYPGPYEQYF. CDR3 nucleotides: TGTGCCAGCAGTTACAAGTACCCAGGGCCCTACGAGCAGTACTTC. The chain uses TRBV6-5 and TRBJ2-7; a possible D gene is TRBD1 (5 bases). V lost 2 bases and J lost 2, with 13 bases in between. The CDR3 runs 15 residues. Looked up from germline, CDR1 is MNHEY and CDR2 is SVGAGI.

In DNA, the CDR3 is TGTGCCAGTACGGGACAGGGGGCTAGCGAGCAGTACTTC. It codes for CASTGQGASEQYF. The J gene is TRBJ2-7, the V gene TRBV6-5; 12 positions agree with TRBD1. The trim removed 9 bases at V and 6 bases at J, leaving 6 bases unmatched. The CDR3 length is 13 residues. The germline V gene encodes CDR1 MNHEY and CDR2 SVGAGI.